These 11 T cell receptor beta chains were sequenced from one sample in a study of blood T cell repertoires in COVID-19. Sequenced by immunoSEQ multiplex PCR; TCRdb stores in-frame clones only, minus some. The sample yields fewer than 150,000 clones, about 76% seen once. The specimen was peripheral blood. All receptors come from an elderly man with acute or convalescent COVID-19.

In its sample, this clone was seen many times. V and J are TRBV4-1 and TRBJ1-2; 7 bases agree with TRBD1. The germline CDR1 and CDR2 sequences are MGHRA and YSYEKL. V shed 5 bases and J 5 bases; nucleotides not matched to a gene: 2. This CDR3 has 12 amino acids. CDR3 loop: CASSGDSYGYTF. The CDR3 DNA reads as TGCGCCAGCAGCGGGGACAGTTATGGCTACACCTTC.

The V call is TRBV7-2, the J call TRBJ1-1; 7 bases are shared with TRBD1. The J segment lost 1 base and the V segment lost 6 bases, leaving 2 bases of the junction unmatched. CDR1 and CDR2 from the germline V gene are SGHTA and FQGNSA. The CDR3 extends over 13 amino acids. Written as DNA, the CDR3 is TGTGCCAGCAGGGGACAGCCGAACACTGAAGCTTTCTTT. Translated: CASRGQPNTEAFF.

This chain uses TRBV19 with TRBJ1-5, with D possibly matching TRBD1 (5 bases). Germline-derived CDR1 and CDR2 are LNHDA and SQIVND (reference sequence). CDR3 length: 16 residues. The V end lost 2 bases, the J end lost 1 base, and 12 bases lay between the germline ends. Here the CDR3 DNA reads TGTGCCAGTAGTATAAGAGTTGCAGGGAGCAATCAGCCCCAGCATTTT. This gives the protein CASSIRVAGSNQPQHF. The entire variable domain, with the rest obtained from reference TRBV19 and TRBJ1-5, is as follows: DGGITQSPKYLFRKEGQNVTLSCEQNLNHDAMYWYRQDPGQGLRLIYYSQIVNDFQKGDIAEGYSVSREKKESFPLTVTSAQKNPTAFYLCASSIRVAGSNQPQHFGDGTRLSIL.

V and J are TRBV6-2 or TRBV6-3 and TRBJ2-2; 8 bases match TRBD1. The junction had 10 bases not matched to a gene; V was cut back by 4 bases and J by 6 bases. Germline CDR1 reads MNHEY; CDR2 reads SVGEGT. The CDR3 sequence is 16 residues long. Here the CDR3 reads CASSFLLETGAGELFF. CDR3 nucleotides: TGTGCCAGCAGTTTCCTACTCGAGACAGGGGCCGGGGAGCTGTTTTTT.

The chain has TRBV6-2 or TRBV6-3 and TRBJ2-7, with a weak D call TRBD1 (5 bases). CDR1 MNHEY and CDR2 SVGEGT come from the germline V gene. Trimming removed 5 bases from V and 4 bases from J, with 9 bases in between. There are 12 residues in the CDR3. In DNA form, the CDR3 reads TGTGCCAGCAGTCGCCAGGGTTACGAGCAGTACTTC. This codes for CASSRQGYEQYF.

V is TRBV27 and J is TRBJ2-7, with TRBD1 matching 9 bases. The V and J ends lost 6 bases and 6 bases, in that order; junction bases with no gene match: 6. Germline V gene lookup returns CDR1 MNHEY and CDR2 SMNVEV (reference sequence). The CDR3 sequence is 13 residues long. DNA of the CDR3: TGTGCCAGCAGCCAACAGGGGGCGGGCGAGCAGTACTTC. Its protein product is CASSQQGAGEQYF.

With respect to this clone: Other DNA sequences of this sample code for an identical CDR3. The rearrangement links TRBV9 to TRBJ2-7, with TRBD1 as a possible D gene (5 bases). V lost 0 bases, J lost 3 bases, and 7 bases lay in between. CDR1 SGDLS and CDR2 YYNGEE come from the germline V gene. The CDR3 runs to 13 residues. The CDR3 region has the DNA TGTGCCAGCAGCGTAGCTCAGGGCTACGAGCAGTACTTC. Translating it yields CASSVAQGYEQYF.

The chain is built from TRBV24-1 and TRBJ2-2; 10 nucleotides align to TRBD1. Germline V lookup: CDR1 KGHDR, CDR2 SFDVKD. The V segment lost 4 bases and the J segment 5 bases; nucleotides outside the gene matches: 6. CDR3 length: 16 amino acids. The CDR3 DNA is TGTGCCACCAGTGACCCGGGACAGGGGTGGACCGGGGAGCTGTTTTTT. Its translation is CATSDPGQGWTGELFF.

This chain joins TRBV9 and TRBJ2-2; possible D gene TRBD1, 5 bases. This CDR3 is built from 15 residues. Trimming cost V 2 bases and J 5 bases, with 13 bases left between them. Looked up from germline, CDR1 is SGDLS and CDR2 is YYNGEE. As DNA, the CDR3 is TGTGCCAGCAGCGTTGAAGGGGTAGGAACCGGGGAGCTGTTTTTT. Translating it yields CASSVEGVGTGELFF.

The sample holds one count of this clone. This sequence joins TRBV4-1 and TRBJ2-2; tentatively, D is TRBD1 (6 bases). Trimming cost V 1 base and J 2 bases, with 14 bases left between them. The V gene's germline CDR1 is MGHRA and CDR2 YSYEKL. CDR3 length equals 17 residues. The chain's CDR3 is CASSQAVDRSNTGELFF. For the CDR3, the DNA is TGCGCCAGCAGCCAAGCCGTAGACAGGTCTAACACCGGGGAGCTGTTTTTT.

This clone was found a few times. The genes are TRBV6-2 or TRBV6-3 and TRBJ1-1; 12 bases are shared with TRBD1. The V gene's germline CDR1 is MNHEY and CDR2 SVGEGT. This CDR3 contains 16 residues. The V segment lost 5 bases and the J segment 3 bases; nucleotides outside the gene matches: 7. DNA for the CDR3: TGTGCCAGCAGTACGGGACAGGGGGCTTTTTACACTGAAGCTTTCTTT. Protein product: CASSTGQGAFYTEAFF.